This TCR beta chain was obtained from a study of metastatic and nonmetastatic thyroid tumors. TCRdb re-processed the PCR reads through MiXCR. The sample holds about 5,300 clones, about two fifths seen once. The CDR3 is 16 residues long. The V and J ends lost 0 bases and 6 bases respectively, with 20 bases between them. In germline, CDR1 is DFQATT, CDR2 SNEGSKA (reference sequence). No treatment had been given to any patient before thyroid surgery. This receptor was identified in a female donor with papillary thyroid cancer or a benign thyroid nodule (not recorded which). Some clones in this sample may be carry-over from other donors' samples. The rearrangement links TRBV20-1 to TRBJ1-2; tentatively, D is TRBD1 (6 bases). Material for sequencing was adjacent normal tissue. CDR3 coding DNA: TGCAGTGCTAGAGACCTAGGGAGGGGGATCGGAAATGGCTACACCTTC. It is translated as CSARDLGRGIGNGYTF.